A selection of T cell receptor beta chains follows, all from one sample in a study of control samples from healthy donors and cancer patients. Profiled with immunoSEQ multiplex PCR; TCRdb holds only in-frame clones, not every one. Found here are some 99,000 clones, 75% to 90% of them singletons; the top ten hold around 17%. The sequenced material came from blood. These receptors were obtained from a woman aged 50 to 60 in good health. Each CDR3 is given with its conserved first and last residue. D genes are given only for firm matches. Only some rows state a clone size, as once, few, many or a class for expanded clones.

>NA|NA|TRBJ1-3|TRBV3-1/TRBV3-2
CASSPGTLGNTIYF
TGTGCCAGCAGCCCCGGGACACTTGGAAACACCATATATTTT
>NA|TRBD2|TRBJ2-3|TRBV3-1/TRBV3-2
CASSLRLGAGGDTQYF
TGTGCCAGCAGCCTAAGATTAGGAGCGGGGGGAGATACGCAGTATTTT
>NA|TRBD2|TRBJ2-1|TRBV25-1
CASSGNSGRDGYNEQFF
TGTGCCAGCAGTGGCAATAGCGGGAGAGATGGGTACAATGAGCAGTTCTTC
>NA|NA|TRBJ1-1|TRBV12-5
CASGPVGGRTEAFF
TGTGCTAGTGGCCCAGTCGGGGGGCGAACTGAAGCTTTCTTT
>NA|NA|TRBJ1-6|TRBV10-3
CAISEWDASSYNSPLHF
TGTGCCATCAGTGAGTGGGACGCAAGCTCCTATAATTCACCCCTCCACTTT
>once|TRBD2|TRBJ2-5|TRBV6-5
CAINPPLAVETQYF
TGTGCCATTAACCCCCCCCTAGCGGTAGAGACCCAGTACTTC
>NA|NA|TRBJ2-3|TRBV30
CAWRQRTDTQYF
TGTGCCTGGAGACAGCGGACAGATACGCAGTATTTT
>NA|TRBD2|TRBJ2-1|TRBV18
CASSRAGGSYNEQFF
TGTGCCAGCTCCCGAGCGGGGGGGTCCTACAATGAGCAGTTCTTC
>NA|NA|TRBJ1-2|TRBV19
CASTHINTGREKRGYTF
TGTGCCAGTACCCACATTAACACAGGGAGGGAGAAGCGTGGCTACACCTTC
>NA|NA|TRBJ2-7|TRBV7-9
CASSLDGGILMGPYEQYF
TGTGCCAGCAGCTTAGATGGTGGAATACTAATGGGTCCCTACGAGCAGTACTTC
>NA|NA|TRBJ1-4|TRBV3-1/TRBV3-2
CASSQEAEGREKLFF
TGTGCCAGCAGCCAAGAGGCCGAGGGAAGGGAAAAACTGTTTTTT
>NA|NA|TRBJ2-5|TRBV2
CASSGRGTALGETQYF
TGTGCCAGCAGTGGACGAGGGACCGCGCTAGGGGAGACCCAGTACTTC
>NA|NA|TRBJ1-4|TRBV5-6
CASSRRRGGFGEKLFF
TGTGCCAGCAGCCGGAGGCGGGGGGGATTCGGTGAAAAACTGTTTTTT
>NA|NA|TRBJ2-5|TRBV7-3
CASSLAVGGTQYF
TGTGCCAGCAGCTTAGCAGTGGGTGGGACCCAGTACTTC
>NA|NA|TRBJ2-6|TRBV7-3
CASSAQGMVSGANVLTF
TGTGCCAGCAGCGCCCAGGGCATGGTCTCTGGGGCCAACGTCCTGACTTTC
>NA|TRBD2|TRBJ2-3|TRBV7-3
CASSSGLAGGQDTQYF
TGTGCCAGCAGCTCGGGACTAGCGGGGGGTCAGGATACGCAGTATTTT
>NA|TRBD2|TRBJ2-1|TRBV9
CASSTRLAGGRNEQFF
TGTGCCAGCAGCACGCGACTAGCGGGGGGGCGGAATGAGCAGTTCTTC
>NA|NA|TRBJ2-2|TRBV7-3
CASSPDSHRRELFF
TGTGCCAGTTCCCCCGACAGTCACCGGAGGGAGCTGTTTTTT
>few|NA|TRBJ2-3|TRBV20-1
CRAGTLDTQYF
TGCAGGGCAGGGACACTAGATACGCAGTATTTT
>NA|NA|TRBJ1-2|TRBV10-3
CAISGEGYYGYTF
TGTGCCATCAGTGGAGAGGGCTACTATGGCTACACCTTC
>once|TRBD2|TRBJ2-1|TRBV15
CATSSDHPGGPSSSYNEQFF
TGTGCCACCAGCAGCGATCACCCGGGGGGGCCGTCGAGCTCCTACAATGAGCAGTTCTTC
>NA|TRBD1|TRBJ2-1|TRBV2
CASSRLTGQGDNEQFF
TGTGCCAGTTCTAGGTTAACGGGACAGGGGGACAATGAGCAGTTCTTC
>NA|TRBD2|TRBJ2-1|TRBV9
CASSARGSGVGEQFF
TGTGCCAGCAGCGCCCGGGGTAGCGGGGTAGGGGAGCAGTTCTTC
>NA|TRBD1|TRBJ1-4|TRBV19
CASSGTGHATNEKLFF
TGTGCCAGTAGCGGGACAGGACACGCAACTAATGAAAAACTGTTTTTT
>few|TRBD1|TRBJ2-5|TRBV10-1
CASSESGGSETQYF
TGCGCCAGCAGTGAGTCAGGGGGCAGTGAGACCCAGTACTTC
>NA|NA|TRBJ2-7|TRBV5-1
CASSLTGGAYEQYF
TGCGCCAGCAGCTTGACAGGGGGGGCCTACGAGCAGTACTTC
>NA|NA|TRBJ2-5|TRBV15
CASSIGGAGETQYF
TGTGCCAGCAGTATTGGGGGGGCAGGAGAGACCCAGTACTTC
>NA|TRBD2|TRBJ2-1|TRBV4-2
CASSGLAADEQFF
TGTGCCAGTTCCGGACTAGCGGCGGATGAGCAGTTCTTC
>once|NA|TRBJ2-5|TRBV24-1
CATSAKGSETQYF
TGTGCCACCAGTGCGAAGGGATCGGAGACCCAGTACTTC
>NA|NA|TRBJ2-5|TRBV5-1
CASSLQGRGQETQYF
TGCGCCAGCAGCTTGCAAGGGCGGGGCCAAGAGACCCAGTACTTC
>NA|TRBD1|TRBJ1-6|TRBV5-4
CASSFSGTGVSPLHF
TGTGCCAGCAGCTTCTCCGGGACAGGGGTCTCACCCCTCCACTTT
>NA|NA|TRBJ1-1|TRBV6-2/TRBV6-3
CASSYEAYTEAFF
TGTGCCAGCAGTTACGAGGCGTACACTGAAGCTTTCTTT
>NA|NA|TRBJ2-7|TRBV6-5
CASRGQTYEQYF
TGTGCCAGCCGCGGACAGACCTACGAGCAGTACTTC
>NA|NA|TRBJ2-6|TRBV7-2
CASSPRIGANVLTF
TGTGCCAGCAGCCCAAGAATCGGGGCCAACGTCCTGACTTTC
>NA|NA|TRBJ2-3|TRBV24-1
CATADGDTQYF
TGTGCCACCGCAGACGGAGATACGCAGTATTTT
>NA|NA|TRBJ2-3|TRBV19
CASTNRDTNTDTQYF
TGTGCCAGTACAAACAGGGATACTAACACAGATACGCAGTATTTT
>NA|NA|TRBJ2-1|TRBV19
CASSNGGGSYNEQFF
TGTGCCAGTAGTAACGGGGGAGGATCCTACAATGAGCAGTTCTTC
>NA|NA|TRBJ1-5|TRBV19
CASQGLGNQPQHF
TGTGCCAGTCAAGGACTGGGCAATCAGCCCCAGCATTTT
>NA|NA|TRBJ1-1|TRBV6-5
CASSLLNTEAFF
TGTGCCAGCAGCCTGTTGAACACTGAAGCTTTCTTT
>once|TRBD1|TRBJ2-3|TRBV19
CASSTGTGDTDTQYF
TGTGCCAGTAGTACCGGGACAGGGGACACAGATACGCAGTATTTT
>NA|TRBD1|TRBJ1-6|TRBV5-1
CASSPGTGGNSPLHF
TGCGCCAGCAGCCCGGGGACAGGGGGAAATTCACCCCTCCACTTT
>NA|NA|TRBJ1-1|TRBV5-4
CASSPQERNTEAFF
TGTGCCAGCAGCCCACAGGAAAGAAACACTGAAGCTTTCTTT
>NA|NA|TRBJ1-1|TRBV2
CASSGRTMMNTEAFF
TGTGCCAGCAGTGGGAGGACGATGATGAACACTGAAGCTTTCTTT
>NA|NA|TRBJ2-5|TRBV7-2
CASSSRAQGETQYF
TGTGCCAGCAGCTCCCGCGCTCAGGGGGAGACCCAGTACTTC
>NA|NA|TRBJ2-1|TRBV5-5
CASSLYQSSYNEQFF
TGTGCCAGCAGCTTGTATCAGAGCTCCTACAATGAGCAGTTCTTC
>few|TRBD1|TRBJ2-6|TRBV4-1
CASSQAPTGGTVFGANVLTF
TGCGCCAGCAGCCAAGCCCCGACAGGGGGGACAGTGTTTGGGGCCAACGTCCTGACTTTC
>few|NA|TRBJ2-1|TRBV6-1
CASSEGGDANEQFF
TGTGCCAGCAGTGAAGGGGGGGATGCGAATGAGCAGTTCTTC
>NA|NA|TRBJ2-4|TRBV29-1
CSAPGRENIQYF
TGCAGCGCCCCGGGAAGGGAAAACATTCAGTACTTC
>few|NA|TRBJ2-5|TRBV21-1
CASSKRKEGTSETQYF
TGTGCCAGCAGCAAAAGGAAAGAAGGGACGAGCGAGACCCAGTACTTC
>NA|NA|TRBJ2-1|TRBV11-3
CASSLTRGSNEQFF
TGTGCCAGCAGCTTAACACGAGGGAGCAATGAGCAGTTCTTC
>NA|NA|TRBJ2-5|TRBV18
CASSDSRETQYF
TGTGCCAGCTCAGACAGCAGAGAGACCCAGTACTTC
>NA|NA|TRBJ2-5|TRBV6-5
CASSYSGLGGGETQYF
TGTGCCAGCAGTTACTCAGGGTTGGGAGGGGGAGAGACCCAGTACTTC
>once|TRBD1|TRBJ2-3|TRBV7-9
CASSLLGQGLQGRDTQYF
TGTGCCAGCAGCTTGCTGGGACAGGGCCTTCAGGGTAGAGATACGCAGTATTTT
>NA|NA|TRBJ2-1|TRBV4-1
CASRPYQGVGNEQFF
TGCGCCAGCAGACCCTACCAAGGAGTTGGCAATGAGCAGTTCTTC
>once|TRBD1|TRBJ2-5|TRBV4-1
CASSPFGTGKETQYF
TGCGCCAGCAGCCCGTTCGGGACAGGGAAAGAGACCCAGTACTTC
>NA|TRBD1|TRBJ2-5|TRBV4-3
CASSPQDRGLGYQETQYF
TGCGCCAGCAGCCCGCAGGACAGGGGATTAGGGTACCAAGAGACCCAGTACTTC
>NA|NA|TRBJ1-2|TRBV5-8
CASSLARDPTGGYTF
TGTGCCAGCAGCTTGGCCAGGGACCCCACGGGGGGCTACACCTTC
>NA|NA|TRBJ1-5|TRBV30
CAWSTGGNQPQHF
TGTGCCTGGAGTACCGGGGGGAATCAGCCCCAGCATTTT
>NA|NA|TRBJ2-1|TRBV13
CASSPRVSSYNEQFF
TGTGCCAGCAGCCCCAGGGTTAGCTCCTACAATGAGCAGTTCTTC